This T cell receptor beta chain stems from a study of T cells in Graves' hyperthyroidism and ophthalmopathy (dated by TCRdb to between 2018 and 2021). General notes on the study: Peripheral blood samples were taken at the time of initial diagnosis, prior to any treatment. A discovery cohort of about a hundred patients, roughly 40 with Graves' ophthalmopathy and under 60 with stable Graves' hyperthyroidism, was used to find distinguishing TCR V-J signatures. Prospective prediction of ophthalmopathy was tested in an independent validation cohort consisting of roughly 20 hyperthyroidism patients and around 16 patients who later progressed to ophthalmopathy. In addition, the study compared T-cell repertoires in thyroid tissue and in blood from several Graves' hyperthyroidism patients. The 75 to 100 discovery patients were randomly split 7:3 into training and test sets. The paper reports TCR Vbeta CDR3 sequencing of over 120 peripheral blood samples: 43 ophthalmopathy, under 85 hyperthyroidism and around 17 progressor patients. Once sampling was done, hyperthyroidism patients were given methimazole at a starting dose of 30 mg daily, whereas ophthalmopathy patients were given high-dose intravenous methylprednisolone.

The paper's findings and limits, for the study overall: Sample size was not statistically predetermined, and investigators were not blinded to group allocation. In validation, the model predicted progression to ophthalmopathy a median of roughly 6.5 months before onset, with about 64% sensitivity and roughly 73% specificity. Most expanded thyroid clonotypes (frequency above 0.001) were also detected in blood, a finding suggesting that blood repertoires may reflect thyroid immune responses. In cross-validation, a model built on a 13 V-J signature told ophthalmopathy apart from stable hyperthyroidism with 87.88% sensitivity and about 81% specificity, and in testing the same model reached 80%/75%.

V gives up 6 bases and J gives up 0 bases, and the segment between their germline ends measures 9 bases. Based on the germline V gene (reference sequence), the CDR1 and CDR2 sequences are DFQATT and SNEGSKA. The CDR3 spans 13 residues, from the cysteine through the phenylalanine. Of all the DNA, just the CDR3 is kept, 39 bases in frame from base 1. Stable Graves' hyperthyroidism was defined as no progression to ophthalmopathy during 18 months of follow-up. The hyperthyroidism patients were between 18 and 65 years old and newly diagnosed, with a disease duration of less than 2 months. Exclusion was applied to patients with uncontrolled infections, other autoimmune diseases, pregnancy or lactation. Diagnoses relied on clinical symptoms, serum thyroxine and TRAb, thyroid ultrasound and orbital computed tomography. PBMCs were isolated from approximately 10 ml of fresh peripheral blood by Ficoll-Paque density gradient centrifugation. Total RNA was extracted with Trizol reagent, and quality was checked on an Agilent 2100 Bioanalyzer.

The TCR beta CDR3 regions were amplified from the RNA transcripts. The TCR CDR3 was subjected to a first round of RT-PCR using the HTBI primer set and the Qiagen OneStep RT-PCR kit. Libraries were constructed in a second round of multiplex PCR, after which size selection and purification were carried out. The libraries were sequenced on an Illumina HiSeq2000 using paired-end 100 bp reads. From the authors' description of their analysis: SOAPnuke was used to process the raw data, with reads discarded if the reads contained adapters or uncalled bases, had a mean Phred below 15, or lacked an exact constant-primer or identifier match. COPE v1.2.5 was used to merge high-quality paired reads, and clonotypes were defined as unique nucleotide sequences. MiTCR v1.1 was used to align the clonotypes against IMGT TRBV, TRBD and TRBJ reference segments. The analysis was restricted to V-J combinations with a frequency above 0.0001, which together covered about 99% of the repertoires. The TCS score was defined as F50 (clonal expansion) divided by E x V (chaos), with BLOSUM62-based TCRdist calculated between CDR3 peptides within each V-J. Welch's t-statistics and random forest reduced 450 to 600 V-J features to 13, which were used in a naive Bayes classifier (R e1071). TCRdb reran the public reads through fastp at Q25 and MiXCR, keeping productive beta chains. Every distinct CDR3 protein forms one entry, paired with its most common genes and DNA. For this entry, the V and J calls and clone size follow TCRdb and not the study's own pipeline. For this sample the table gives approximately 420,000 distinct CDR3 sequences, of which about an eighth were detected only once. Clones ranked in the top ten supply roughly 4.8% of the sample.

On this clonotype: The target of this receptor is not known. No base-level quality is on record; no much larger clone is a single base apart.

The rearranged segments are TRBV20-1 and TRBJ2-4; there is no confident call for the D gene. This receptor was obtained from a woman aged 18 to 35 with Graves' hyperthyroidism. Specimen: blood. The bases are TGCAGTGCATACGTCCTAGCCAAAAACATTCAGTACTTC. Its product reads: CSAYVLAKNIQYF.